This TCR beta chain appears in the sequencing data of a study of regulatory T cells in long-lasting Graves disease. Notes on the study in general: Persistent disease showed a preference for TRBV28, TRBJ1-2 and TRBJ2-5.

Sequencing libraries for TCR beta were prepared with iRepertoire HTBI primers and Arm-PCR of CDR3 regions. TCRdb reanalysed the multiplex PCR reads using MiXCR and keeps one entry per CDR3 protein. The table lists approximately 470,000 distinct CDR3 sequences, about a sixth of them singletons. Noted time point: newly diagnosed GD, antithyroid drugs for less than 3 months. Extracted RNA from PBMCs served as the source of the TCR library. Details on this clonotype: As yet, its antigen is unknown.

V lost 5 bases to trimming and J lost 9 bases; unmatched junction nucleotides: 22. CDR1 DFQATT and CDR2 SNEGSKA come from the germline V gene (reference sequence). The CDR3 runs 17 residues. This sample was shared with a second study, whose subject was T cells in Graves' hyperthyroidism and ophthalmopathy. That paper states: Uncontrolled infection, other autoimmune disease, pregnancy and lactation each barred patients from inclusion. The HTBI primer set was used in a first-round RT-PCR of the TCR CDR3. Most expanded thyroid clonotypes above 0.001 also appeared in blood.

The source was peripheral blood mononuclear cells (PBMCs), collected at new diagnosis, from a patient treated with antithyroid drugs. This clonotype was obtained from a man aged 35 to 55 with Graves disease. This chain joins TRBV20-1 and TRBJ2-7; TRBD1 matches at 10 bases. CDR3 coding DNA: TGCAGTGCTCGCAAGGCCCCCGACAGGGGGCCACCGGAGGGGCAGTACTTC. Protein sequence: CSARKAPDRGPPEGQYF.